Sequencing of this T cell receptor beta chain was carried out in a study of T cell responses to AZD1222 COVID-19 vaccine. The germline V and J ends were trimmed by 0 bases and 11 bases, with 23 bases remaining between them. The CDR3 is 16 residues long. The germline CDR1 and CDR2 sequences are GTSNPN and SVGIG (reference sequence). Broader study findings: Baseline antibody screening turned up just a handful of seropositive AZD1222 recipients.

On this clone itself: The target antigen is unknown.

Sequencing used immunoSEQ multiplex PCR; TCRdb keeps in-frame clones, though not all of them. The sample has under 90,000 clones; about four fifths are singletons. The sequencing used peripheral blood, collected 28 days after the second AZD1222 dose. The chain is built from TRBV30 and TRBJ2-4; possibly TRBD1 or TRBD2 for D (5 bases each). The source is an adult who received the AZD1222 COVID-19 vaccine. This chain's CDR3 is CAWSVGAAGTVTLQYF. The CDR3 DNA follows: TGTGCCTGGAGTGTAGGCGCAGCTGGGACCGTCACTCTTCAGTACTTC.